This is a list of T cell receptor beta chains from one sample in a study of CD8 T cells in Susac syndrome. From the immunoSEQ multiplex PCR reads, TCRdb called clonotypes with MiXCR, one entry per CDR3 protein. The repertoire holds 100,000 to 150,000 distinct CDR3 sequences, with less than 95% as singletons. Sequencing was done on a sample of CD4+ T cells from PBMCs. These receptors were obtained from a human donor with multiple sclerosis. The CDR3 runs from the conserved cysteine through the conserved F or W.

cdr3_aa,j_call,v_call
CSVGGPPGQANEKLFF,TRBJ1-4,TRBV29-1
CSVDGRGAGTEAFF,TRBJ1-1,TRBV29-1
CASRGRDRDPTSGNTIYF,TRBJ1-3,TRBV11-2
CASRGMGSNTEAFF,TRBJ1-1,TRBV19
CAISESRENYGYTF,TRBJ1-2,TRBV10-3
CASSPGLIYEQYF,TRBJ2-7,TRBV3-1
CASSRDIYEQYF,TRBJ2-7,TRBV25-1
CASSRQGPRQAFF,TRBJ1-1,TRBV3-1
CAWSVGNPSYYGYTF,TRBJ1-2,TRBV30
CSLTRDRLGYTF,TRBJ1-2,TRBV29-1
CAWSVLSQQGAFF,TRBJ1-1,TRBV30
CSAARATTTYEQYF,TRBJ2-7,TRBV20-1
CASRYRGRDQPQHF,TRBJ1-5,TRBV6-1
CASSELGSQETQYF,TRBJ2-5,TRBV2
CSAPRTSGWGDTQYF,TRBJ2-3,TRBV20-1
CASSLRGGGSYEQYF,TRBJ2-7,TRBV5-4
CSARVRGYSYEQYF,TRBJ2-7,TRBV20-1
CASRAGEDTEAFF,TRBJ1-1,TRBV2
CASSPYSTDTQYF,TRBJ2-3,TRBV7-2
CASSYRRREYEQYF,TRBJ2-7,TRBV6-5
CASSPRSGAGMNTEAFF,TRBJ1-1,TRBV12-3/TRBV12-4
CASSVDWRGYTF,TRBJ1-2,TRBV9
CASSPAGTAVTDTQYF,TRBJ2-3,TRBV12-3/TRBV12-4
CASTRGRSYF,TRBJ2-7,TRBV6-1
CASSLAGGSGYTF,TRBJ1-2,TRBV5-1
CASSYPSQNTGELFF,TRBJ2-2,TRBV6-6
CAWSPPHDDEQFF,TRBJ2-1,TRBV30
CASSIGIYTEAFF,TRBJ1-1,TRBV19
CASSQDWGGSGYTF,TRBJ1-2,TRBV3-1
CSVVDRGLGYTF,TRBJ1-2,TRBV29-1
CASSPPSLQETQYF,TRBJ2-5,TRBV18
CASSLGDRDRQPQHF,TRBJ1-5,TRBV7-9
CASRGTGGRTEAFF,TRBJ1-1,TRBV12-3/TRBV12-4
CASSPETGISNNEQFF,TRBJ2-1,TRBV7-2
CASSLIVSYNSPLHF,TRBJ1-6,TRBV4-3
CASTRGPSGAQETQYF,TRBJ2-5,TRBV5-1
CASRERRSSYNEQFF,TRBJ2-1,TRBV19
CASSPLSTGELFF,TRBJ2-2,TRBV12-3/TRBV12-4
CASSSWTSGIDTQYF,TRBJ2-3,TRBV6-2/TRBV6-3
CASSPDNEQFF,TRBJ2-1,TRBV18
CASSLFWTNYSPLHF,TRBJ1-6,TRBV7-2
CASSQGLQVAAETQYF,TRBJ2-5,TRBV4-3
CASSLWGTGTGANVLTF,TRBJ2-6,TRBV27